This note documents a single T cell receptor beta chain sequence. From germline, CDR1 is MNHEY and CDR2 SVGAGI. The CDR3 consists of 13 residues. V was trimmed by 7 bases and J by 7 bases, leaving 11 bases between them. This entry comes from a study of blood T cell repertoires in COVID-19. Study background: Spain, Italy and the United States supplied samples that represented acute and convalescent COVID-19. Nucleic acid was either cDNA or gDNA, and it came from T cells, B-cell-depleted T cells, or PBMCs.

In the study's own analysis: Cell counts per sample came from amplifying reference gene primers. Sequencing was performed with immunoSEQ multiplex PCR; in TCRdb, only in-frame clones are kept and a portion is missing. Clone size and the V and J calls come from that table; the DNA yielded D and trimming. Here the sample spans under 200,000 clones, roughly 85% being singletons. Sequencing was carried out using peripheral blood. This TCR was recovered from a man between 60 and 75 years old with active or convalescent COVID-19. The V call is TRBV6-5, the J call TRBJ1-6; a possible D gene is TRBD1 (5 bases). The chain's CDR3 is CASTEQENSPLHF. CDR3 in DNA: TGTGCCAGCACCGAACAGGAGAATTCACCCCTCCACTTT.